These 31 T cell receptor beta chains share one sample of origin, sequenced in a study of blood T cell repertoires in COVID-19 (dated by TCRdb to the early 2020s). Library preparation used the immunoSEQ multiplex PCR assay. TCRdb mirrors the immuneACCESS table, restricted to in-frame sequences. Some clones are absent from its copies; in checked studies, under half trace to an unresolved V gene, and the reason for the others is unknown. This sample gives about 110,000 clones in total; more than 80% of them show up just once. 5.5% of the sample is in the top ten clones. The sequencing input was peripheral blood. These TCRs come from an older woman with COVID-19, enrolled during active disease.

The V and J genes are TRBV5-4 and TRBJ1-5, with D perhaps matching TRBD1 (5 bases). Germline CDR1 SGHNT, CDR2 YYREEE (reference sequence). The V gene lost 4 bases and the J gene lost 8 bases, with 16 bases spanning the gap. This CDR3 region has 14 residues. This chain's CDR3 is CASSKDRGGKPQHF. CDR3 DNA: TGTGCCAGCAGCAAGGACCGGGGGGGGAAGCCCCAGCATTTT.

The chain carries TRBV9 and TRBJ1-2, with D possibly TRBD1 on 5 matching bases. V was clipped by 5 bases and J by 6 bases, with 11 bases between them. The germline V gene encodes CDR1 SGDLS and CDR2 YYNGEE. CDR3 size: 12 residues. The CDR3 spells CASSGGTHGYTF. CDR3 bases: TGTGCCAGCAGTGGGGGGACGCATGGCTACACCTTC. The full variable domain, rest sourced from reference TRBV9 and TRBJ1-2, is DSGVTQTPKHLITATGQRVTLRCSPRSGDLSVYWYQQSLDQGLQFLIQYYNGEERAKGNILERFSAQQFPDLHSELNLSSLELGDSALYFCASSGGTHGYTFGSGTRLTVV.

The rearrangement links TRBV7-2 to TRBJ2-3; a weak D match, TRBD1 (6 bases). The germline V gene has CDR1 SGHTA and CDR2 FQGNSA. V was clipped by 2 bases and J by 4 bases, with 16 bases between them. The CDR3 contains 16 residues. CDR3 loop: CASSLSGQGFADTQYF. The CDR3 DNA reads as TGTGCCAGCAGCTTAAGCGGCCAGGGGTTCGCAGATACGCAGTATTTT.

V gene TRBV5-1 combines with J gene TRBJ2-3; possible D gene TRBD1, 6 bases. This CDR3 comprises 14 residues. Trimming took off 2 bases at V and 5 bases at J, with 12 bases between the two ends. Germline V CDR1 and CDR2: SGHRS, YFSETQ. CDR3 DNA sequence: TGCGCCAGCAGCTTCCAGGGGTGGGAAGATACGCAGTATTTT. Amino acid sequence: CASSFQGWEDTQYF. The variable domain in full, with the rest retrieved from reference TRBV5-1 and TRBJ2-3, is KAGVTQTPRYLIKTRGQQVTLSCSPISGHRSVSWYQQTPGQGLQFLFEYFSETQRNKGNFPGRFSGRQFSNSRSEMNVSTLELGDSALYLCASSFQGWEDTQYFGPGTRLTVL.

The chain joins TRBV2 to TRBJ1-1; no definite D call. Trimming took off 5 bases at V and 3 bases at J, with 13 bases between the two ends. CDR3 length equals 14 residues. Per germline, CDR1 SNHLY and CDR2 FYNNEI. The CDR3 sequence is CASSSRGWDTEAFF. The CDR3 coding sequence is TGTGCCAGCAGTTCTCGGGGTTGGGACACTGAAGCTTTCTTT. Using reference TRBV2 and TRBJ1-1 for the parts outside the CDR3, the full variable domain is EPEVTQTPSHQVTQMGQEVILRCVPISNHLYFYWYRQILGQKVEFLVSFYNNEISEKSEIFDDQFSVERPDGSNFTLKIRSTKLEDSAMYFCASSSRGWDTEAFFGQGTRLTVV.

In this sample, this clone turned up once. J is TRBJ1-5 and V is TRBV7-2, with TRBD1 as a possible D gene (6 bases). Germline V gives CDR1 SGHTA, CDR2 FQGNSA. The CDR3 contains 15 residues. V shed 5 bases and J shed 0 bases, with 11 bases lying between them. This chain's CDR3 is CASSTQGNSNQPQHF. The DNA for the CDR3 is TGTGCCAGCAGCACGCAGGGGAATAGCAATCAGCCCCAGCATTTT.

The V gene is TRBV4-2, the J gene TRBJ2-3, with 15 bases matching TRBD2. V was clipped by 0 bases and J by 0 bases; unmatched bases: 13. The CDR3 is made up of 22 amino acids. Germline V gene sequence: CDR1 LGHNA, CDR2 YNFKEQ. CDR3 residues: CASSQDWAPPGLAGGSTDTQYF. DNA of the CDR3: TGTGCCAGCAGCCAAGATTGGGCCCCCCCGGGACTAGCGGGGGGTAGCACAGATACGCAGTATTTT.

This clone was picked up one time. This chain links TRBV2 with TRBJ1-3; D gene unclear. The V end lost 8 bases, the J end lost 4 bases, and 3 bases lay between the germline ends. Per the germline V gene, CDR1 is SNHLY and CDR2 is FYNNEI. This CDR3 contains 10 residues. DNA of the CDR3: TGTGCCAGCTCGGGAAACACCATATATTTT. Protein product: CASSGNTIYF.

The V call is TRBV25-1, the J call TRBJ1-6; 10 bases match TRBD1. CDR3 length equals 14 residues. J lost 9 bases, V lost 4 bases, and 3 bases had no gene match. CDR1 and CDR2 from the germline V gene are MGHDK and SYGVNS. CDR3 sequence (DNA): TGTGCCAGCAGTGGCGACAGGGGGCCTTCACCCCTCCACTTT. Translation: CASSGDRGPSPLHF. Combining the CDR3 with reference TRBV25-1 and TRBJ1-6 gives the whole variable domain EADIYQTPRYLVIGTGKKITLECSQTMGHDKMYWYQQDPGMELHLIHYSYGVNSTEKGDLSSESTVSRIRTEHFPLTLESARPSHTSQYLCASSGDRGPSPLHFGNGTRLTVT.

This chain connects TRBV19 to TRBJ2-6; tentative D call: TRBD1 (6 bases). The germline V gene encodes CDR1 LNHDA and CDR2 SQIVND (reference sequence). V lost 2 bases and J lost 4, with 12 bases in between. The CDR3 covers 16 residues. CDR3 residues: CASSILGAGGANVLTF. CDR3 sequence (DNA): TGTGCCAGTAGTATACTGGGGGCCGGAGGGGCCAACGTCCTGACTTTC.

The chain is built from TRBV21-1 and TRBJ2-7; the D segment call TRBD2 is taken from the table without a DNA check. TRBV21-1 is a listed pseudogene. This CDR3 has 16 amino acids. CDR3 protein: CASSLDSGRSSYEQYF. DNA for the CDR3: TGTGCCAGCAGCTTGGATAGCGGGAGGAGCTCCTACGAGCAGTACTTC.

This clone was recorded a few times. The chain is built from TRBV19 and TRBJ1-5; tentative D call: TRBD1 (5 bases). V shed 6 bases and J shed 3 bases, with 12 bases lying between them. The CDR3 loop spans 14 amino acids. Germline V gene lookup returns CDR1 LNHDA and CDR2 SQIVND (reference sequence). CDR3 DNA sequence: TGTGCCAGTAGGCAGACAGATTACAATCAGCCCCAGCATTTT. Its translation: CASRQTDYNQPQHF.

The chain links TRBV12-3 or TRBV12-4 to TRBJ1-4, with 8 bases aligning to TRBD1. V was clipped by 7 bases and J by 8 bases; unmatched bases: 6. The CDR3 covers 13 residues. Here the CDR3 DNA reads TGTGCCAGCATAGACAGGGGCAGCGAAAAACTGTTTTTT. The encoded protein is CASIDRGSEKLFF.

The chain joins TRBV3-1 (or the pseudogene TRBV3-2) to TRBJ2-3, with D hard to call. CDR3 length: 14 amino acids. The germline V and J ends were trimmed by 5 bases and 4 bases, with 13 bases remaining between them. Germline CDR1 reads LGHDT; CDR2 reads YNNKEL (reference sequence). CDR3 bases: TGTGCCAGCAGCGAACGGTCCACTGCAGATACGCAGTATTTT. This codes for CASSERSTADTQYF.

The gene calls are TRBV7-2 and TRBJ1-1; TRBD1 aligns across 10 bases. The length of the CDR3 is 18 residues. Trimming removed 2 bases from V and 0 bases from J; junction bases left unmatched: 9. CDR1 SGHTA and CDR2 FQGNSA come from the germline V gene. In nucleotides, the CDR3 is TGTGCCAGCAGCTTAAGGGGGGGGACAGGGGCCCTGAACACTGAAGCTTTCTTT. This encodes CASSLRGGTGALNTEAFF.

The V gene is TRBV4-1, the J gene TRBJ1-4, with D unclear. The length of the CDR3 is 14 residues. The V gene's germline CDR1 is MGHRA and CDR2 YSYEKL. The germline V and J ends were trimmed by 5 bases and 3 bases, with 10 bases remaining between them. Here the CDR3 reads CASSSQVANEKLFF. Written as DNA, the CDR3 is TGCGCCAGCAGCTCTCAGGTGGCTAATGAAAAACTGTTTTTT.

CDR3 protein: CAISGGDNYGYTF. The CDR3 nucleotides are TGTGCCATCAGTGGGGGAGATAACTATGGCTACACCTTC. The genes are TRBV10-3 and TRBJ1-2; unclear D gene. The germline V gene has CDR1 ENHRY and CDR2 SYGVKD. Trimming cost V 4 bases and J 1 base, with 7 bases left between them. The CDR3 consists of 13 residues.

CDR3 sequence reads: CASSWGRGTNTEAFF. The CDR3 DNA is TGTGCCAGCAGCTGGGGGAGGGGGACGAACACTGAAGCTTTCTTT. This chain joins TRBV5-4 and TRBJ1-1; tentative D call: TRBD1 (6 bases). In germline, CDR1 is SGHNT, CDR2 YYREEE (reference sequence). Trimming removed 3 bases at V and 1 base at J, with 13 bases between. The CDR3 has 15 amino acids. Complete variable domain (other parts from reference TRBV5-4 and TRBJ1-1): ETGVTQSPTHLIKTRGQQVTLRCSSQSGHNTVSWYQQALGQGPQFIFQYYREEENGRGNFPPRFSGLQFPNYSSELNVNALELDDSALYLCASSWGRGTNTEAFFGQGTRLTVV.

The rearrangement links TRBV2 to TRBJ2-1; tentatively, D is TRBD2 (7 bases). CDR1 and CDR2 from the germline V gene are SNHLY and FYNNEI. The CDR3 is made up of 14 amino acids. The ends were cut back, 6 bases at V and 6 bases at J, with 15 bases in the middle. The CDR3 protein is CASRGGALPNEQFF. As DNA, the CDR3 is TGTGCCAGCAGGGGGGGGGCTCTGCCCAATGAGCAGTTCTTC.

V usage is TRBV19 and J usage is TRBJ2-7; weak D call: TRBD1 (5 bases). The V end lost 8 bases, the J end lost 4 bases, and 21 bases lay between the germline ends. In germline, CDR1 is LNHDA, CDR2 SQIVND (reference sequence). This CDR3 has 15 residues. The CDR3 region is CASSQQATKDYEQYF. In DNA, the CDR3 is TGTGCCAGTTCTCAACAGGCGACAAAGGATTACGAGCAGTACTTC.

V is TRBV5-1 and J is TRBJ1-3; possibly TRBD1 for D (6 bases). The CDR3 runs 14 residues. Trimming left V 4 bases short and J 4 bases short, with 12 bases between. CDR1 and CDR2 (germline): SGHRS, YFSETQ. In nucleotides, the CDR3 is TGCGCCAGCAGCGAGGGGACATACGGAAACACCATATATTTT. Protein product: CASSEGTYGNTIYF.

The chain has TRBV19 and TRBJ2-5; 10 positions match TRBD1. The CDR3 runs to 15 residues. J gave up 5 bases and V 6 bases, and 9 bases lay outside the gene matches. CDR1 is LNHDA, CDR2 SQIVND, per germline (reference sequence). The CDR3, as DNA: TGTGCCAGTAGAGGGACAGGGGTCAGTATTGAGACCCAGTACTTC. It yields the protein CASRGTGVSIETQYF.

The chain recombines TRBV23-1 with TRBJ2-5; 11 bases map to TRBD1. TRBV23-1 is an open reading frame, and its role is uncertain. This CDR3 spans 18 amino acids. V dropped 3 bases and J dropped 4; count of bases not matched to a gene: 13. CDR3 nucleotides: TGCGCCAGCAGTCACCAGGACAGGGGGCAGTGGTTAGGAGAGACCCAGTACTTC. Protein sequence: CASSHQDRGQWLGETQYF.

The chain employs TRBV27 and TRBJ1-2; 7 bases are shared with TRBD1. V lost 6 bases to trimming and J lost 7 bases; unmatched junction nucleotides: 14. This CDR3 comprises 15 residues. CDR1 MNHEY and CDR2 SMNVEV come from the germline V gene (reference sequence). DNA for the CDR3: TGTGCCAGCAGCCCCAGGGGGGAGTCTTCTCGTGGCTACACCTTC. Translation: CASSPRGESSRGYTF.

This chain uses TRBV3-1 (or the pseudogene TRBV3-2) with TRBJ1-5; 9 bases agree with TRBD1. Germline V gene lookup returns CDR1 LGHDT and CDR2 YNNKEL (reference sequence). This CDR3 has 16 amino acids. The V gene end was trimmed by 1 base and the J gene end by 2 bases; junction bases not matched to a gene: 3. The CDR3 coding sequence is TGTGCCAGCAGCCAAGGGACAGGGGAGGGCAATCAGCCCCAGCATTTT. Its protein product is CASSQGTGEGNQPQHF.

CDR3 residues: CAISESETDRAGNTIYF. CDR3 nucleotide sequence: TGTGCCATCAGTGAGTCAGAGACGGACAGGGCTGGAAACACCATATATTTT. The rearrangement links TRBV10-3 to TRBJ1-3; TRBD1 agrees at 8 bases. The CDR3 is 17 amino acids. The germline CDR1 and CDR2 sequences are ENHRY and SYGVKD. J gave up 2 bases and V 0 bases, and 6 bases lay outside the gene matches.

The chain is built from TRBV6-6 and TRBJ1-4; TRBD1 might be the D (6 bases). Per the germline V gene, CDR1 is MNHNY and CDR2 is SVGAGI (reference sequence). The CDR3 is made up of 14 amino acids. Deletions cut 7 bases from V and 4 bases from J, with 13 bases between. CDR3: CASTQQGVNEKLFF. CDR3 bases: TGTGCCAGCACCCAACAGGGTGTTAATGAAAAACTGTTTTTT.

The rearrangement links TRBV6-4 to TRBJ1-2, with TRBD1 matching 8 bases. The CDR3 length is 15 residues. Germline CDR1 MRHNA, CDR2 SNTAGT. Trimming at V came to 5 bases and at J to 3 bases, leaving 8 bases not matched to a gene. CDR3 amino acids: CASSPEAGGDYGYTF. As DNA, the CDR3 is TGTGCCAGCAGTCCAGAGGCAGGGGGCGACTATGGCTACACCTTC.

The rearrangement joins TRBV2 to TRBJ1-5; 11 nucleotides line up with TRBD1. Per the germline V gene, CDR1 is SNHLY and CDR2 is FYNNEI. V was pared by 4 bases and J by 6 bases, with 11 bases of the junction left unmatched. The CDR3 is made up of 17 amino acids. Here the CDR3 DNA reads TGTGCCAGCAGTGGGACAGGGGGCCCTCGGGTAAGTCAGCCCCAGCATTTT. This sequence encodes CASSGTGGPRVSQPQHF.

This clone was seen once. This rearrangement joins TRBV7-3 to TRBJ2-3, with D possibly TRBD1 on 5 matching bases. Germline CDR1 reads SGHTA; CDR2 reads FQGTGA. The CDR3 extends over 13 amino acids. Deletions cut 4 bases from V and 5 bases from J, with 10 bases between. The CDR3 is CASSSGSGDTQYF. The CDR3 DNA sequence: TGTGCCAGCAGCTCAGGGTCAGGAGATACGCAGTATTTT.

In its sample, this clone was seen once. V gene TRBV7-9 combines with J gene TRBJ1-5; D uncertain. Trimming stripped 2 bases from V and 6 bases from J, with 5 bases between. Per germline, CDR1 SEHNR and CDR2 FQNEAQ (reference sequence). CDR3 length: 12 residues. CDR3 sequence (DNA): TGTGCCAGCAGCTTAAGAGGTCAGCCCCAGCATTTT. Translation gives CASSLRGQPQHF.